What follows are 9 T cell receptor beta chains derived from one specimen sequenced in a study of vaccination and CD4 T cells after COVID-19. Treatment indicated: approximately nine-day PBMC culture with coronavirus spike peptide pools or control peptides (ViraFEST assay). Sequencing of cultured CD4+ T cell DNA used the Oncomine TCR Beta short-read assay. A single record per CDR3 protein comes from TCRdb applying MiXCR to the PCR reads. The sample has roughly 11,000 distinct CDR3 sequences, approximately 57% seen once; the top ten hold around 30%. These receptors' targets are unknown. Sequenced material: CD4+ T cells from blood, cultured in vitro. These receptors came from a human donor who had recovered from COVID-19.

The rearrangement joins TRBV2 to TRBJ2-7; 10 bases align to TRBD2. The V segment lost 6 bases and the J segment 3 bases; nucleotides outside the gene matches: 5. This CDR3 is built from 14 residues. The germline V gene encodes CDR1 SNHLY and CDR2 FYNNEI. CDR3 DNA sequence: TGTGCCAGCAGACCTCGGACTAGCGGCTACGAGCAGTACTTC. It is translated as CASRPRTSGYEQYF. The entire variable domain, with the rest obtained from reference TRBV2 and TRBJ2-7, is as follows: EPEVTQTPSHQVTQMGQEVILRCVPISNHLYFYWYRQILGQKVEFLVSFYNNEISEKSEIFDDQFSVERPDGSNFTLKIRSTKLEDSAMYFCASRPRTSGYEQYFGPGTRLTVT.

The V call is TRBV12-3 or TRBV12-4, the J call TRBJ1-5, with a tentative D call TRBD1 (6 bases). The CDR3 is 13 residues long. V lost 6 bases to trimming and J lost 4 bases, with 10 bases between them. The CDR3 sequence: CASSRTGNQPQHF. The DNA for the CDR3 is TGTGCCAGCAGCCGAACAGGGAATCAGCCCCAGCATTTT.

The chain couples TRBV2 to TRBJ2-3; D is ambiguous. The CDR3 totals 14 residues. CDR1 is SNHLY and CDR2 is FYNNEI in the germline V gene. The ends were cut back, 3 bases at V and 1 base at J, with 8 bases in the middle. This CDR3 reads CASSEWAGTDTQYF. CDR3 DNA: TGTGCCAGCAGTGAGTGGGCCGGCACAGATACGCAGTATTTT.

The chain is built from TRBV18 and TRBJ1-1; 8 bases line up with TRBD1. J gave up 1 base and V 6 bases, and 4 bases lay outside the gene matches. This CDR3 has 14 amino acids. Germline CDR1 reads KGHSH; CDR2 reads LQKENI. CDR3 sequence (DNA): TGTGCCAGCTCGGAGACAGGGGCGAACACTGAAGCTTTCTTT. Amino acid sequence: CASSETGANTEAFF. The full variable domain, in which reference TRBV18 and TRBJ1-1 provide the parts outside the CDR3, is NAGVMQNPRHLVRRRGQEARLRCSPMKGHSHVYWYRQLPEEGLKFMVYLQKENIIDESGMPKERFSAEFPKEGPSILRIQQVVRGDSAAYFCASSETGANTEAFFGQGTRLTVV.

The chain joins TRBV20-1 to TRBJ2-1; TRBD2 matches at 14 bases. The closer fit of TRBJ2-7 to the DNA end suggests the J call may be wrong. This CDR3 has 13 amino acids. The germline gives CDR1 DFQATT, CDR2 SNEGSKA (reference sequence). The CDR3 DNA is TGCAGTGCCCGACTAGCGGGAGGGGACGAGCAGTACTTC. Its protein is CSARLAGGDEQYF.

The chain combines TRBV20-1 with TRBJ2-5, with D perhaps TRBD1 or TRBD2 (7 bases each). The CDR3 is 13 amino acids. CDR1 is DFQATT, CDR2 SNEGSKA, per germline (reference sequence). V lost 5 bases and J lost 2, with 12 bases in between. The CDR3 region is CSAQGGVQETQYF. The CDR3 nucleotides are TGCAGTGCTCAGGGGGGGGTACAAGAGACCCAGTACTTC.

The chain couples TRBV20-1 to TRBJ1-1; TRBD1 is a possible D gene (5 bases). Trimming removed 3 bases at V and 1 base at J, with 12 bases between. Germline V gene sequence: CDR1 DFQATT, CDR2 SNEGSKA (reference sequence). This CDR3 contains 14 residues. The CDR3 DNA is TGCAGTGCTAGGGCCGGGGCAGCGAACACTGAAGCTTTCTTT. It is translated as CSARAGAANTEAFF.

The V call is TRBV6-5, the J call TRBJ2-2; D not certain. Germline V lookup: CDR1 MNHEY, CDR2 SVGAGI. With 2 bases removed from V and 4 bases from J, the gap between germline ends came to 8 bases. The CDR3 runs 14 residues. CDR3 sequence (DNA): TGTGCCAGCAGTTACGGTCTGGGCACCGGGGAGCTGTTTTTT. Its translation is CASSYGLGTGELFF.

This clonotype was observed a handful of times. The V and J genes are TRBV6-2 or TRBV6-3 and TRBJ2-2; 9 bases line up with TRBD2. There are 14 residues in the CDR3. Germline loops: CDR1 MNHEY, CDR2 SVGEGT. J lost 5 bases, V lost 4 bases, and 2 bases had no gene match. CDR3 nucleotide sequence: TGTGCCAGCAGTTCAGGACTAGCGACCGGGGAGCTGTTTTTT. Its protein product is CASSSGLATGELFF.